This TCR beta chain was captured in a study of T-cell memory formation after mild COVID-19. The wider study: TCR clusters largely stayed donor specific.

TCRdb re-derived calls from the 5' RACE reads in MiXCR, one entry per CDR3 protein. The data show around 300,000 distinct CDR3 sequences, approximately 13% seen once. The CDR3 length is 16 residues. Germline CDR1 is MNHEY and CDR2 is SVGAGI. V trimming: 0 bases; J trimming: 4 bases; junction bases outside the gene matches: 4. The sequence came from a man between 18 and 35 years old who had mild COVID-19 (a few samples of this study predate the infection). Cell type and time point are not known. Material: PBMCs or a T cell subset sorted from them (not recorded which). The gene calls are TRBV6-5 and TRBJ2-1; 9 bases are a match to TRBD1. The CDR3 is CASSYSPGQGYNEQFF. Written as DNA, the CDR3 is TGTGCCAGCAGTTACTCTCCGGGACAGGGATACAATGAGCAGTTCTTC.